A single sample is the source of the 3 T cell receptor beta chains below, sequenced in a study of CD8 T cells in ankylosing spondylitis. In TCRdb, the 5' RACE reads were re-called with MiXCR into one record per CDR3 protein. Of fewer than 35,000 distinct CDR3 sequences in the sample, 30% were seen once. What was sequenced was synovial fluid, either unsorted or a sorted T cell fraction (not recorded which). The receptors originated from a male donor with ankylosing spondylitis.

This rearrangement joins TRBV12-3 or TRBV12-4 to TRBJ1-2; 7 bases line up with TRBD1. CDR3 length: 14 amino acids. J was trimmed by 2 bases and V by 3 bases; bases with no gene match: 3. This CDR3 reads CASSLGTANYGYTF. In nucleotides, the CDR3 is TGTGCCAGCAGTTTGGGGACAGCGAACTATGGCTACACCTTC.

This clonotype was seen a few times. The chain couples TRBV11-2 to TRBJ1-1; D is possibly TRBD1 (5 bases). Deletions cut 5 bases from V and 7 bases from J, with 20 bases between. The CDR3 extends over 15 amino acids. The V gene's germline CDR1 is SGHAT and CDR2 FQNNGV. CDR3: CASSQAVRGGIEAFF. CDR3 nucleotides: TGTGCCAGCAGCCAAGCTGTAAGGGGAGGGATTGAAGCTTTCTTT.

The chain employs TRBV6-1 and TRBJ1-3; D not certain. The V end lost 2 bases, the J end lost 0 bases, and 14 bases lay between the germline ends. Germline V gene lookup returns CDR1 MNHNS and CDR2 SASEGT. CDR3 size: 17 residues. CDR3 protein: CASSENGGRISGNTIYF. Written as DNA, the CDR3 is TGTGCCAGCAGTGAAAACGGAGGTCGTATCTCTGGAAACACCATATATTTT.